This section outlines one TCR beta chain sequence together with its context. The antigen it recognizes is unknown. Base qualities are missing; no much larger clone stands one base away. V loses 4 bases, J loses 7 bases, and the germline ends lie 13 bases apart. Spanning cysteine to phenylalanine, the CDR3 consists of 14 amino acids. Here the CDR3 DNA is all that survives: 42 bases in frame from base 1. From the germline V gene, CDR1 is SGHAT and CDR2 is FQNNGV. The data belong to a study of early T cells in non-severe SARS-CoV-2 infection (dated by TCRdb to the early 2020s). In the study overall: Bulk RNA from unsorted whole blood was used for TCR sequencing, so alpha and beta chains could not be paired.

This was a case-control study nested in a cohort of healthcare workers in London, UK, who had nasopharyngeal swab PCR tests and blood samples taken every week. Between 23 and 31 March 2020, the week of the UK lockdown, healthcare workers were enrolled and then followed up weekly for as long as 16 weeks. The library was generated by 5' RACE. These reads were obtained on a NextSeq 500. To correct for sequencing error and PCR bias, the TCR library protocol tagged individual cDNA molecules with unique molecular identifiers. Both TCR alpha and beta chains were sequenced, and tight co-correlation was observed between alpha and beta sequence abundances in each sample. The paper's data handling went like this. V gene, J gene and CDR3 annotation of TCR sequences was performed with Decombinator V4. Expanded TCRs were defined as changing significantly between any two time points under a Poisson model with p below 0.0001. TCR abundances were normalised to the total number of TCRs sequenced per sample and were expressed as counts per million. TRAV1-2 paired with TRAJ12, TRAJ20 or TRAJ33 defined MAIT TCRs, while TRAV10 paired with TRAJ18 defined iNKT TCRs. VDJdb, accessed on 1 November 2021, was searched for TCRs annotated for CMV, EBV and SARS-CoV-2, and TCRs annotated for more than one antigen were excluded. The public reads were reprocessed in TCRdb via fastp at Q25 and MiXCR, keeping in-frame beta chains. Identical CDR3 protein sequences are pooled into one entry, listed with their most common genes and DNA. These V and J calls rely on TCRdb rather than the paper's analysis. A total of tens of thousands of distinct CDR3 sequences appear in this sample, around 15% of them only once. The leading ten clones occupy 3% to 3.5% of the sample.

Overall study outcomes, separate from this receptor: Matching against VDJdb was skewed toward anti-spike CD8 responses, likely underestimated virus-specific expansions, and missed private and CD4 specificities.

The sequence derives from an adult who was a healthcare worker with PCR-confirmed SARS-CoV-2 infection or an uninfected control (not recorded which). The chain is assembled from TRBV11-2 and TRBJ2-2, with TRBD1 as a weak D call on 5 bases. Sequencing input: whole blood. At the DNA level, the sequence is TGTGCCAGCAGCTACGGCCTCAGGGACGGGGAGCTGTTTTTT. It is translated as CASSYGLRDGELFF.